The clone carrying this TCR beta chain was seen a handful of times. What it recognizes is unknown. Per-sample PBMC isolation yielded at least 6.5 million cells. Next came a second PCR, run for about 6 to 11 cycles, which used a sample-barcoded 5' primer along with a J-beta primer mix. Each sample provided no less than 2.5 million CDR3-containing paired-end reads. TCRdb reprocessed the 5' RACE reads with MiXCR, giving one entry per CDR3 protein. The sample yields more than 650,000 distinct CDR3 sequences, approximately 24% seen once. These data are taken from a study of blood T cells in healthy people across ages. General study findings and limits: Naive CD4+ cells and diversity were both higher in long-lived donors than in aged donors.

These data were also reused for a study on T cells of mothers and their children.

The source of this sequence is a boy aged 5-17 years in good health. Sample: blood.

The CDR3 sequence: CASNPRPDSPNEKLFF. The DNA for the CDR3 is TGTGCCAGCAACCCGCGACCGGACAGCCCTAATGAAAAACTGTTTTTT. J is TRBJ1-4 and V is TRBV4-2; D perhaps matches TRBD1 (6 bases). Trimming shortened V by 7 bases and J by 3 bases, and 18 bases separated the two germline ends. The CDR3 sequence is 16 residues long. The germline V gene has CDR1 LGHNA and CDR2 YNFKEQ.